These 23 T cell receptor beta chains share one sample of origin, sequenced in a study of shared clonotypes between healthy human individuals. The naive CD8 subset, CD45RO-negative cells positively selected for CCR7, excluded terminally differentiated effector memory CD45RA+ cells. Generated by immunoSEQ multiplex PCR, the TCRdb table keeps only in-frame clones and is missing some. The sample lists 2 million or so clones, less than 95% occurring once. Specimen: naive CD8+ T cells sorted from blood. Receptors originate from a man aged 18-30 years in good health.

The V and J genes are TRBV7-9 and TRBJ2-7, with D perhaps matching TRBD2 (5 bases). V dropped 0 bases and J dropped 6 bases, with 12 bases sitting between them. This CDR3 is 14 amino acids long. Germline V lookup: CDR1 SEHNR, CDR2 FQNEAQ (reference sequence). CDR3 coding DNA: TGTGCCAGCAGCTTAGCGGGAGCGCCCTTCGAGCAGTACTTC. Its protein product is CASSLAGAPFEQYF.

This sequence joins TRBV27 and TRBJ2-7; 11 bases map to TRBD2. V was pared by 3 bases and J by 3 bases, with 7 bases of the junction left unmatched. The CDR3 extends over 16 amino acids. Germline-derived CDR1 and CDR2 are MNHEY and SMNVEV (reference sequence). The CDR3 bases are TGTGCCAGCAGTTTTAGCGGGGGGGCGATTAGCTACGAGCAGTACTTC. Residues: CASSFSGGAISYEQYF.

The CDR3 loop reads CASSESAGSGYNSPLHF. In DNA form, the CDR3 reads TGCGCCAGCAGCGAGTCCGCGGGGTCGGGTTATAATTCACCCCTCCACTTT. This rearrangement joins TRBV4-3 to TRBJ1-6, with no clear D. Germline V CDR1 and CDR2: LGHNA, YSLEER. V was pared by 5 bases and J by 4 bases, with 18 bases between. The CDR3 consists of 17 residues.

The chain is built from TRBV11-3 and TRBJ2-3, with D possibly matching TRBD1 (6 bases). Germline values: CDR1 SGHNT, CDR2 YENEEA. This CDR3 spans 15 amino acids. With 4 bases removed from V and 2 bases from J, the gap between germline ends came to 13 bases. The CDR3 DNA is TGTGCCAGCAGCTCGGACAGAGGGAACACAGATACGCAGTATTTT. Its translation is CASSSDRGNTDTQYF.

The CDR3, as DNA: TGTGCCAGCAGCTTTCGTTTGGGGGGTTCAGTAACCGGGGAGCTGTTTTTT. The encoded protein is CASSFRLGGSVTGELFF. This chain connects TRBV7-8 to TRBJ2-2; maybe TRBD2 (6 bases). CDR1 is SGHVS and CDR2 is FQNEAQ in the germline V gene. This CDR3 contains 17 residues. V was cut by 3 bases and J by 5 bases, with 19 bases left in between.

The chain joins TRBV29-1 to TRBJ1-2; possibly TRBD1 for D (5 bases). The CDR3 is 11 residues long. Germline CDR1 reads SQVTM; CDR2 reads ANQGSEA. Between the trimmed V and J ends, which lost 7 bases and 6 bases, there was a span of 12 bases. The CDR3 reads CSAEAGDGYTF. CDR3 sequence (DNA): TGCAGCGCGGAGGCGGGGGATGGCTACACCTTC.

V usage is TRBV4-1 and J usage is TRBJ2-7; D call uncertain. V gave up 1 base and J gave up 3 bases, with 13 bases separating them. Germline V gene data show CDR1 as MGHRA and CDR2 as YSYEKL. The CDR3 consists of 15 residues. Here the CDR3 reads CASSQASTSGYEQYF. In nucleotides, the CDR3 is TGCGCCAGCAGCCAAGCCTCCACCTCGGGCTACGAGCAGTACTTC.

In regard to this clone: The junction shows a germline mismatch at one end, possibly a read error. The chain combines TRBV2 with TRBJ2-1; D unclear. This CDR3 spans 12 amino acids. CDR1 is SNHLY and CDR2 is FYNNEI in the germline V gene. The CDR3 region is CASFPLLQPAVF. The CDR3, as DNA: TGTGCCAGCTTCCCTCTACTACAACCCGCGGTCTTC.

The V call is TRBV5-8, the J call TRBJ1-1, with TRBD1 matching over 7 bases. This CDR3 is 14 amino acids long. V gave up 3 bases and J gave up 0 bases; unmatched junction bases: 2. Germline-derived CDR1 and CDR2 are SGHTS and YDEGEE. The CDR3 DNA is TGTGCCAGCAGCTATGGACAGGTGAACACTGAAGCTTTCTTT. It translates to CASSYGQVNTEAFF. The whole variable domain, remainder taken from reference TRBV5-8 and TRBJ1-1, is EAGVTQSPTHLIKTRGQQATLRCSPISGHTSVYWYQQALGLGLQFLLWYDEGEERNRGNFPPRFSGRQFPNYSSELNVNALELEDSALYLCASSYGQVNTEAFFGQGTRLTVV.

The chain carries TRBV27 and TRBJ1-1, with D hard to call. The CDR3 length is 13 residues. The ends were cut back, 0 bases at V and 4 bases at J, with 6 bases in the middle. CDR1 is MNHEY and CDR2 is SMNVEV in the germline V gene (reference sequence). The CDR3 sequence: CASSLSVVTEAFF. The CDR3 DNA follows: TGTGCCAGCAGTTTATCGGTCGTCACTGAAGCTTTCTTT.

The chain has TRBV5-4 and TRBJ2-7; 9 positions agree with TRBD1. This CDR3 is built from 15 residues. The germline V gene encodes CDR1 SGHNT and CDR2 YYREEE (reference sequence). V was clipped by 0 bases and J by 5 bases; unmatched bases: 6. The CDR3 bases are TGTGCCAGCAGCTTGGAGGGACAGGGTAGTCACGAGCAGTACTTC. Its protein product is CASSLEGQGSHEQYF.

J is TRBJ1-6 and V is TRBV5-1; the match to TRBD1 covers 11 bases. Germline V gene lookup returns CDR1 SGHRS and CDR2 YFSETQ. Germline trimming cut 4 bases from V and 5 bases from J; bases unmatched to any gene: 5. The CDR3 runs 16 residues. As DNA, the CDR3 is TGCGCCAGCAGCCCTGGGACAGGGGGAGATAATTCACCCCTCCACTTT. Protein product: CASSPGTGGDNSPLHF.

A note on this clone: Other DNA sequences within the sample encode an identical CDR3. This chain joins TRBV7-9 and TRBJ2-7; D uncertain. CDR3 size: 13 residues. The V gene lost 0 bases and the J gene lost 4 bases, with 7 bases spanning the gap. In germline, CDR1 is SEHNR, CDR2 FQNEAQ (reference sequence). In nucleotides, the CDR3 is TGTGCCAGCAGCTTAGCGCTCGGGTACGAGCAGTACTTC. It specifies CASSLALGYEQYF.

This sequence joins TRBV5-5 and TRBJ2-7; no clear D. Per the germline V gene, CDR1 is SGHKS and CDR2 is YYEKEE (reference sequence). CDR3 size: 15 residues. V was shortened by 4 bases and J by 0 bases, with 14 bases between the two germline ends. Here the CDR3 reads CASSAVEYTSYEQYF. The CDR3 nucleotides read TGTGCCAGCAGCGCCGTGGAGTACACCTCCTACGAGCAGTACTTC. The full variable domain, with the rest looked up from reference TRBV5-5 and TRBJ2-7, is DAGVTQSPTHLIKTRGQQVTLRCSPISGHKSVSWYQQVLGQGPQFIFQYYEKEERGRGNFPDRFSARQFPNYSSELNVNALLLGDSALYLCASSAVEYTSYEQYFGPGTRLTVT.

The V call is TRBV5-6, the J call TRBJ2-7; 7 nucleotides agree with TRBD1. V shed 5 bases, J shed 3 bases, and the junction held 8 bases outside the gene matches. Germline CDR1 SGHDT, CDR2 YYEEEE. This CDR3 region has 14 residues. The CDR3 DNA follows: TGTGCCAGCAGGTCACAGGGGAAACGCTACGAGCAGTACTTC. It translates to CASRSQGKRYEQYF. The variable domain in full, completed from reference TRBV5-6 and TRBJ2-7, reads DAGVTQSPTHLIKTRGQQVTLRCSPKSGHDTVSWYQQALGQGPQFIFQYYEEEERQRGNFPDRFSGHQFPNYSSELNVNALLLGDSALYLCASRSQGKRYEQYFGPGTRLTVT.

This chain connects TRBV7-2 to TRBJ2-7, with 12 positions matching TRBD1. CDR1 and CDR2 from the germline V gene are SGHTA and FQGNSA. The CDR3 is 15 residues long. The V and J ends lost 4 bases and 5 bases, in that order; junction bases with no gene match: 6. CDR3 sequence (DNA): TGTGCCAGCAGCTCCCTGGGGACAGGGGGCGACGAGCAGTACTTC. Protein sequence: CASSSLGTGGDEQYF.

The chain combines TRBV5-1 with TRBJ2-7; possibly TRBD2 for D (6 bases). The length of the CDR3 is 13 residues. Germline CDR1 SGHRS, CDR2 YFSETQ. V gave up 1 base and J gave up 3 bases, with 8 bases separating them. CDR3 region: CASSLMGGYEQYF. The CDR3 nucleotides are TGCGCCAGCAGCTTGATGGGGGGCTACGAGCAGTACTTC.

This rearrangement joins TRBV5-6 to TRBJ2-7; TRBD2 matches 7 bases. The CDR3 has 15 amino acids. Per germline, CDR1 SGHDT and CDR2 YYEEEE. V trimming: 1 base; J trimming: 2 bases; junction bases outside the gene matches: 6. In DNA, the CDR3 is TGTGCCAGCAGCTTGTTTCCCGCGGGAGCCTACGAGCAGTACTTC. Residues: CASSLFPAGAYEQYF.

With regard to this clone: In the same sample, other DNA sequences code for this CDR3. This chain links TRBV13 with TRBJ2-7; D gene uncertain. Germline V CDR1 and CDR2: PRHDT, FYEKMQ (reference sequence). The CDR3 has 12 amino acids. V lost 2 bases and J lost 4, with 6 bases in between. The CDR3 DNA is TGTGCCAGCAGCTTACTGGGATACGAGCAGTACTTC. Residues: CASSLLGYEQYF.

This sequence joins TRBV27 and TRBJ2-1; 9 positions match TRBD2. Per the germline V gene, CDR1 is MNHEY and CDR2 is SMNVEV (reference sequence). The V segment lost 1 base and the J segment 5 bases; nucleotides outside the gene matches: 6. There are 16 residues in the CDR3. This chain's CDR3 is CASSLWREGHNNEQFF. In nucleotides, the CDR3 is TGTGCCAGCAGTTTATGGCGGGAGGGCCACAACAATGAGCAGTTCTTC.

With respect to this clone: A junction end diverges from the germline sequence, so it may reflect a read error. The chain links TRBV7-6 to TRBJ2-1; a weak D match, TRBD2 (5 bases). This CDR3 contains 14 residues. Germline V gene lookup returns CDR1 SGHVS and CDR2 FNYEAQ. The CDR3 sequence is CASSLELAGNEQFF. The CDR3 region has the DNA TGTGCCAGTAGCTTAGAGCTAGCCGGCAATGAGCAGTTCTTC.

The rearrangement joins TRBV10-2 to TRBJ2-7, with 8 bases identical to TRBD1. Germline CDR1 is WSHSY and CDR2 is SAAADI. This CDR3 has 14 residues. After removal of 10 bases from V and 3 bases from J, the junction contained 11 bases not matched to a gene. The CDR3 bases are TGCGCCACCCAAAGGACAGGGAGCGGCTACGAGCAGTACTTC. It codes for CATQRTGSGYEQYF.

The chain links TRBV9 to TRBJ1-5, with no clear D. Trimming stripped 3 bases from V and 2 bases from J, with 12 bases between. The CDR3 extends over 15 amino acids. Germline CDR1 and CDR2: SGDLS and YYNGEE. CDR3 bases: TGTGCCAGCAGCGGGGAGGGAGCTGGCAATCAGCCCCAGCATTTT. Amino acid sequence: CASSGEGAGNQPQHF.